This record covers a single T cell receptor (beta chain). Antigen: not known. TCRdb passed the 5' RACE reads through MiXCR, listing each CDR3 protein once. The data show approximately 600,000 distinct CDR3 sequences, with around 12% seen just once and under 15% held by the top ten. Germline V gene lookup returns CDR1 ENHRY and CDR2 SYGVKD. The CDR3 totals 15 residues. V was pared by 4 bases and J by 0 bases, with 12 bases between. The data belong to a study of T cells after yellow fever vaccination. Study-wide results and caveats: Contamination by abundant bulk-population clonotypes could be present in FACS-sorted repertoires.

This specimen consisted of PBMCs, obtained on the day of the yellow fever booster vaccination. The receptor was derived from a man aged 30-40 years who received the YFV17D yellow fever vaccine. This chain uses TRBV10-3 with TRBJ2-5; the D call may be TRBD1 or TRBD2 (5 bases each). CDR3: CAISAAREYQETQYF. For the CDR3, the DNA is TGTGCCATCAGTGCGGCCAGGGAGTACCAAGAGACCCAGTACTTC.